Below, 21 T cell receptor beta chains from the same sample are listed, as sequenced in a study of T cell repertoires in cytomegalovirus infection. Their recognized antigens are unknown. TCRdb independently ran MiXCR on the reads; one entry per CDR3 protein. This sample has some 920,000 distinct CDR3 sequences, with 30% to 40% found just once. Sequencing used cultured CD8+ T cells from PBMCs, obtained from culture after CMV antigen stimulation. These receptors originate from a human donor in good health (CMV status not recorded). Some clones in this sample may be carry-over from other donors' samples.

V gene TRBV6-8 combines with J gene TRBJ2-1, with a possible D match to TRBD2 (6 bases). CDR1 and CDR2 from the germline V gene are MNHGY and SAAAGT. The CDR3 covers 16 residues. V was cut by 0 bases and J by 1 base, with 10 bases left in between. CDR3 nucleotides: TGTGCCAGCAGTTACTCGACGCGGGAATCCTACAATGAGCAGTTCTTC. This translates into CASSYSTRESYNEQFF.

This clonotype was seen a few times. The CDR3 nucleotides are TGTGCCAGCAGCTACCCCCAGAGGGAGGTTAACACTGAAGCTTTCTTT. Its translation is CASSYPQREVNTEAFF. The chain employs TRBV7-9 and TRBJ1-1; D uncertain. This CDR3 contains 16 residues. V lost 4 bases to trimming and J lost 2 bases, with 17 bases between them. In germline, CDR1 is SEHNR, CDR2 FQNEAQ (reference sequence). Full variable domain (missing parts from reference TRBV7-9 and TRBJ1-1): DTGVSQNPRHKITKRGQNVTFRCDPISEHNRLYWYRQTLGQGPEFLTYFQNEAQLEKSRLLSDRFSAERPKGSFSTLEIQRTEQGDSAMYLCASSYPQREVNTEAFFGQGTRLTVV.

This clonotype was counted many times. This rearrangement joins TRBV7-9 to TRBJ2-1; TRBD1 aligns across 7 bases. The length of the CDR3 is 16 residues. Losses at the gene ends were 0 bases for V and 8 bases for J; bases not matched to a gene: 10. The germline gives CDR1 SEHNR, CDR2 FQNEAQ (reference sequence). DNA for the CDR3: TGTGCCAGCAGCTTAGCGGAACATTGGACAGGCGATGAGCAGTTCTTC. Amino acid sequence: CASSLAEHWTGDEQFF. The complete variable domain, with remaining parts taken from reference TRBV7-9 and TRBJ2-1, reads DTGVSQNPRHKITKRGQNVTFRCDPISEHNRLYWYRQTLGQGPEFLTYFQNEAQLEKSRLLSDRFSAERPKGSFSTLEIQRTEQGDSAMYLCASSLAEHWTGDEQFFGPGTRLTVL.

This clonotype was seen a handful of times. The chain couples TRBV25-1 to TRBJ1-2; a weak D match, TRBD1 (6 bases). The CDR3 has 12 amino acids. Germline V lookup: CDR1 MGHDK, CDR2 SYGVNS. Trimming stripped 3 bases from V and 12 bases from J, with 14 bases between. CDR3 bases: TGTGCCAGCAGTGATGGGGGCGCCGGGGACACCTTC. It specifies CASSDGGAGDTF.

This clonotype turned up a few times. V usage is TRBV6-2 or TRBV6-3 and J usage is TRBJ1-1; D may be TRBD1 (5 bases). The CDR3 consists of 14 residues. The germline gives CDR1 MNHEY, CDR2 SVGEGT. Trimming took off 2 bases at V and 1 base at J, with 8 bases between the two ends. The CDR3 region is CASSYDSTNTEAFF. For the CDR3, the DNA is TGTGCCAGCAGTTACGACAGTACGAACACTGAAGCTTTCTTT.

This clonotype was detected only a few times. The gene calls are TRBV9 and TRBJ2-7; D is perhaps TRBD2 (6 bases). V was shortened by 0 bases and J by 3 bases, with 10 bases between the two germline ends. The CDR3 has 14 residues. Germline CDR1 is SGDLS and CDR2 is YYNGEE. CDR3 region: CASSVGDSSYEQYF. In DNA form, the CDR3 reads TGTGCCAGCAGCGTAGGGGACTCTAGCTACGAGCAGTACTTC.

This clonotype was recorded many times. This chain uses TRBV19 with TRBJ2-1; TRBD2 matches 9 bases. The CDR3 consists of 17 residues. Germline V gene sequence: CDR1 LNHDA, CDR2 SQIVND (reference sequence). J gave up 7 bases and V 0 bases, and 10 bases lay outside the gene matches. The CDR3 reads CASSIDPPGLARNEQFF. The CDR3 DNA sequence: TGTGCCAGTAGTATAGATCCTCCGGGACTAGCAAGGAATGAGCAGTTCTTC.

There are a few counts of this clonotype. This sequence joins TRBV27 and TRBJ2-5, with 10 bases lining up with TRBD2. The ends lost 4 bases at V and 0 bases at J; junction bases unmatched: 5. CDR3 length equals 16 residues. Germline V gene data show CDR1 as MNHEY and CDR2 as SMNVEV (reference sequence). In nucleotides, the CDR3 is TGTGCCAGCAGTTGGGGGACTAGCGTAAACCAAGAGACCCAGTACTTC. Translated, it gives CASSWGTSVNQETQYF.

The chain uses TRBV27 and TRBJ2-1; D is perhaps TRBD1 (6 bases). This CDR3 comprises 15 residues. The V gene's germline CDR1 is MNHEY and CDR2 SMNVEV (reference sequence). V shed 3 bases and J shed 2 bases, with 11 bases lying between them. The CDR3 loop reads CASSFRGMTYNEQFF. The DNA for the CDR3 is TGTGCCAGCAGTTTTAGGGGGATGACCTACAATGAGCAGTTCTTC.

The V gene is TRBV7-8, the J gene TRBJ1-5; D gene unclear. There are 16 residues in the CDR3. V was trimmed by 5 bases and J by 7 bases, leaving 21 bases between them. CDR1 is SGHVS and CDR2 is FQNEAQ in the germline V gene. The CDR3 reads CASSPRLNSSRQPQHF. CDR3 in DNA: TGTGCCAGCAGCCCCCGACTCAACTCCAGCAGGCAGCCCCAGCATTTT.

This chain uses TRBV7-6 with TRBJ2-1; D is possibly TRBD1 or TRBD2 (6 bases each). There are 20 residues in the CDR3. Germline lookup yields CDR1 SGHVS and CDR2 FNYEAQ. V was cut by 2 bases and J by 0 bases, with 23 bases left in between. DNA for the CDR3: TGTGCCAGCAGCTTATATGTGGGGGGCCTTCCCTTCAGCTCCTACAATGAGCAGTTCTTC. Its translation is CASSLYVGGLPFSSYNEQFF.

This clonotype was seen more than once but under ten times. The chain joins TRBV7-9 to TRBJ1-2; weak D call: TRBD1 (6 bases). Germline V gives CDR1 SEHNR, CDR2 FQNEAQ (reference sequence). The V end lost 5 bases, the J end lost 2 bases, and 12 bases lay between the germline ends. The CDR3 runs to 14 residues. In DNA, the CDR3 is TGTGCCAGCAGCGGTATCCAGGGGAACTATGGCTACACCTTC. Translated, it gives CASSGIQGNYGYTF.

This clonotype was counted a few times. V and J are TRBV7-6 and TRBJ1-5; a weak D match, TRBD1 (5 bases). The V and J ends lost 5 bases and 7 bases respectively, with 18 bases between them. The germline V gene has CDR1 SGHVS and CDR2 FNYEAQ. The CDR3 contains 15 residues. CDR3 nucleotide sequence: TGTGCCAGCAGCCTATCGGACACCTACGCACAGCCCCAGCATTTT. Translating gives CASSLSDTYAQPQHF.

The CDR3 DNA reads TGTGCCAGCAGTCAAGATTACACTGAAGCTTTCTTT. As protein: CASSQDYTEAFF. The V call is TRBV6-2 or TRBV6-3, the J call TRBJ1-1; D is unresolved. Germline assignment: CDR1 MNHEY and CDR2 SVGEGT. Trimming removed 5 bases at V and 3 bases at J, with 7 bases between. The CDR3 is made up of 12 amino acids.

There are many counts of this clonotype. The V call is TRBV6-1, the J call TRBJ2-1; D gene ambiguous. Germline V gene lookup returns CDR1 MNHNS and CDR2 SASEGT. V lost 3 bases and J lost 3, with 6 bases in between. The CDR3 has 13 residues. CDR3 sequence (DNA): TGTGCCAGCAGTGATTTGTTCTACAATGAGCAGTTCTTC. Residues: CASSDLFYNEQFF.

The CDR3 is CASSPGPDSYNEQFF. In nucleotides, the CDR3 is TGTGCCAGCAGCCCCGGTCCTGACTCCTACAATGAGCAGTTCTTC. The chain combines TRBV7-3 with TRBJ2-1; D uncertain. Germline CDR1 reads SGHTA; CDR2 reads FQGTGA. The V end lost 5 bases, the J end lost 0 bases, and 11 bases lay between the germline ends. The CDR3 is 15 residues long.

Only a few counts were recorded for this clonotype. This rearrangement joins TRBV5-6 to TRBJ2-5, with a tentative D call TRBD2 (6 bases). The V end was cut by 7 bases, the J end by 4 bases, with 17 bases between. CDR3 length: 14 amino acids. CDR1 and CDR2 from the germline V gene are SGHDT and YYEEEE. The CDR3 sequence: CASLKGRGGETQYF. In nucleotides, the CDR3 is TGTGCCAGCCTGAAAGGACGGGGAGGAGAGACCCAGTACTTC.

The chain is built from TRBV27 and TRBJ2-1; 10 nucleotides align to TRBD2. V gave up 8 bases and J gave up 4 bases; unmatched junction bases: 8. The CDR3 has 15 amino acids. Per the germline V gene, CDR1 is MNHEY and CDR2 is SMNVEV (reference sequence). The CDR3 bases are TGTGCCAGCCACACTCTAGCGGGGGCTTACAATGAGCAGTTCTTC. It codes for CASHTLAGAYNEQFF.

This chain joins TRBV10-3 and TRBJ2-1; D assignment may be TRBD1 or TRBD2 (6 bases each). There are 15 residues in the CDR3. The V gene's germline CDR1 is ENHRY and CDR2 SYGVKD. V lost 10 bases, J lost 4 bases, and 20 bases lay in between. The CDR3 here is CANSRDTSLYNEQFF. CDR3 nucleotide sequence: TGTGCCAATTCGCGGGACACTTCACTTTACAATGAGCAGTTCTTC.

This chain links TRBV7-8 with TRBJ2-2, with 7 nucleotides matching TRBD2. The germline gives CDR1 SGHVS, CDR2 FQNEAQ. CDR3 size: 15 residues. Trimming took 6 bases from V and 13 from J; bases not matched to a gene: 17. Here the CDR3 reads CASSPGNLTPGGLFF. CDR3 in DNA: TGTGCCAGCAGTCCCGGGAATCTTACACCGGGAGGGCTGTTTTTT.

This clonotype appeared a few times. The chain combines TRBV10-3 with TRBJ2-7, with 8 bases fitting TRBD2. Germline V gives CDR1 ENHRY, CDR2 SYGVKD. This CDR3 contains 12 residues. J gave up 3 bases and V 6 bases, and 1 base lay outside the gene matches. The CDR3 DNA is TGTGCCATCAGCGGGACTAGCTACGAGCAGTACTTC. Translation gives CAISGTSYEQYF.